This entry features one T cell receptor (beta chain) sequence. Its matching antigen is unknown. This sample includes further DNA sequences coding for the same CDR3. CDR3 length: 12 amino acids. Deletions cut 2 bases from V and 6 bases from J, with 5 bases between. Germline V gene data show CDR1 as KGHSH and CDR2 as LQKENI. This sample is part of a study of shared clonotypes between healthy human individuals. Across the study: CD4 naive and memory got three plates each, CD8 naive two, CD8 memory one.

Study-level findings and limits: Non-shared clonotypes showed lower generation probabilities than clonotypes common to all four donors.

Researchers ran the assay at a deep level. The method was immunoSEQ multiplex PCR; TCRdb's version includes in-frame clones alone and lacks a portion of them. The sample includes 2 million to 3 million clones, about 92% of them seen just once. This chain connects TRBV18 to TRBJ1-5; TRBD1 might be the D (5 bases). The sequenced sample was naive CD4+ T cells sorted from blood. The sample's subset: CD45RA+ positively selected. This receptor was taken from a young man in good health. The CDR3 DNA follows: TGTGCCAGCTCACCAGGGGGTCAGCCCCAGCATTTT. This gives the protein CASSPGGQPQHF.